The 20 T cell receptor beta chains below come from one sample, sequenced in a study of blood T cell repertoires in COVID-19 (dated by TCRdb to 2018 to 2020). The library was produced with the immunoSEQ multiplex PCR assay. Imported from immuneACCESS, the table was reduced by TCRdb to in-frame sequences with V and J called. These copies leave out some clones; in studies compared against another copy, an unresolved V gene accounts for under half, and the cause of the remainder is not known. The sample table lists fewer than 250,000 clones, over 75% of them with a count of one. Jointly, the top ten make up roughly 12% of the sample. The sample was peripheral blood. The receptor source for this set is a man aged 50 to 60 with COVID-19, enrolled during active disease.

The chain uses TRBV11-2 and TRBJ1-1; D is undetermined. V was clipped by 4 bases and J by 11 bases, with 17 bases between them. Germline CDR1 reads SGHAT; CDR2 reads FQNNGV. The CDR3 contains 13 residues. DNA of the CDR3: TGTGCCAGCAGCTCGAACCGGGATTCGACGGCTTTCTTT. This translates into CASSSNRDSTAFF.

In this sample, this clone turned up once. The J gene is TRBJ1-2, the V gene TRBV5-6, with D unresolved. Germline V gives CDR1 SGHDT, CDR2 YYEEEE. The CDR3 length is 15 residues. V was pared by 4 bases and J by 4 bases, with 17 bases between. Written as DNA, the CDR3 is TGTGCCAGCAGCGTGAGAGGGTTAGGAAGCTATGGCTACACCTTC. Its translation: CASSVRGLGSYGYTF.

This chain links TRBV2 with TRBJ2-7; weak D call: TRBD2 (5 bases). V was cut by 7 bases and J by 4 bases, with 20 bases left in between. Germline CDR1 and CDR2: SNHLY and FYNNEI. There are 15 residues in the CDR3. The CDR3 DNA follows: TGTGCCAGCACTTCCGTAGTGGGAGTAGGATACGAGCAGTACTTC. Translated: CASTSVVGVGYEQYF.

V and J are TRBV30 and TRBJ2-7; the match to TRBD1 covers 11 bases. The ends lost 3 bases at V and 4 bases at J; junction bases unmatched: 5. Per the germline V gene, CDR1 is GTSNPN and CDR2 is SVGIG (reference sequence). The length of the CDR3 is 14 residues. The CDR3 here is CAWSPRDRGYEQYF. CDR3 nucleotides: TGTGCCTGGAGCCCCCGGGACAGGGGGTACGAGCAGTACTTC.

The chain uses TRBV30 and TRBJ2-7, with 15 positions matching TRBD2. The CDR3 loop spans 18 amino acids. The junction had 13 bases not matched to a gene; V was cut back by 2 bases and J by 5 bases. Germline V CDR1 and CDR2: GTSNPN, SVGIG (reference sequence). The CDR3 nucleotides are TGTGCCTGGAGTACCTCCGGGACTAGCGGGAGGCGGATGGACGAGCAGTACTTC. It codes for CAWSTSGTSGRRMDEQYF.

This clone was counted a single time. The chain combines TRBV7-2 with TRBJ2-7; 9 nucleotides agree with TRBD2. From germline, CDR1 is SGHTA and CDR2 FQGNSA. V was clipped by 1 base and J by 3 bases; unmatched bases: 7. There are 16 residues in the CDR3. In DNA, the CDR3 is TGTGCCAGCAGCTTAGTCGGCGGGGGGGCATTCTACGAGCAGTACTTC. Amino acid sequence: CASSLVGGGAFYEQYF.

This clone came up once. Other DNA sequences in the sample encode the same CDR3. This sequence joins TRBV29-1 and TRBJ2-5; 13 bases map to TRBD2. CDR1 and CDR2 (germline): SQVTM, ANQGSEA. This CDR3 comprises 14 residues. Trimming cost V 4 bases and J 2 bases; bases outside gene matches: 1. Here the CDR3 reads CSVGLAGGQETQYF. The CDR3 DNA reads TGCAGCGTTGGACTAGCGGGAGGACAAGAGACCCAGTACTTC.

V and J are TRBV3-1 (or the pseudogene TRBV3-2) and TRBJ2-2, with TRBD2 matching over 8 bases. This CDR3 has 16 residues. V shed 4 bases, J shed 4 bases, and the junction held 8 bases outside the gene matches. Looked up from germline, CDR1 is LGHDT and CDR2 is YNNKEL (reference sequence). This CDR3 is CASSLRTSPGTGELFF. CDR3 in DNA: TGTGCCAGCAGCCTGCGGACTAGCCCCGGCACCGGGGAGCTGTTTTTT.

The CDR3 sequence is CASSLVTGSYEQYF. The CDR3 nucleotides read TGCGCCAGCAGCTTGGTTACAGGGAGCTACGAGCAGTACTTC. This chain connects TRBV5-1 to TRBJ2-7; TRBD1 is a possible D gene (6 bases). This CDR3 comprises 14 residues. Germline V gives CDR1 SGHRS, CDR2 YFSETQ. With 0 bases removed from V and 3 bases from J, the gap between germline ends came to 10 bases.

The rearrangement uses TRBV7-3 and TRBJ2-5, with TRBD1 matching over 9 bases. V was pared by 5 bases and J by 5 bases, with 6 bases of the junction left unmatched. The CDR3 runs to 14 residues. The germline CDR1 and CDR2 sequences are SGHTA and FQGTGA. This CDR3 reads CASSPTGGRETQYF. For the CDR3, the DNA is TGTGCCAGCAGCCCAACAGGGGGCAGGGAGACCCAGTACTTC.

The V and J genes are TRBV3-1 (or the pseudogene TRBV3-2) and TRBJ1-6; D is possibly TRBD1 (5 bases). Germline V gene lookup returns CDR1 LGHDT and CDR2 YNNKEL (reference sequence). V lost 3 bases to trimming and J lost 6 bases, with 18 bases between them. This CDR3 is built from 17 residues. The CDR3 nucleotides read TGTGCCAGCAGCCAGACCCCCAGGGCCCTAAGTAATTCACCCCTCCACTTT. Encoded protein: CASSQTPRALSNSPLHF.

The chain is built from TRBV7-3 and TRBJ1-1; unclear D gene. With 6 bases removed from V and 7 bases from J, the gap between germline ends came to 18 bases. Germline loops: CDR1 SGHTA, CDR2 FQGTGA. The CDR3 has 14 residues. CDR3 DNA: TGTGCCAGCAGTGAGAGGGCCAACAGCGTTGAAGCTTTCTTT. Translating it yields CASSERANSVEAFF.

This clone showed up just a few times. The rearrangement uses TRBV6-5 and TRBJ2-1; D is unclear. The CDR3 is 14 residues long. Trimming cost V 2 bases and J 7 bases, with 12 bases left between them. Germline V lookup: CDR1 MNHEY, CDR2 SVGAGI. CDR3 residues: CASSYGPSENEQFF. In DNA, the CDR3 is TGTGCCAGCAGTTACGGGCCCTCCGAGAATGAGCAGTTCTTC.

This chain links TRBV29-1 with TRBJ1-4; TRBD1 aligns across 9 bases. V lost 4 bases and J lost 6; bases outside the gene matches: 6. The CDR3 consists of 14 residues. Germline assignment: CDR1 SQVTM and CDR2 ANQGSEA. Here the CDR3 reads CSVAGTGIDEKLFF. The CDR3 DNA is TGCAGCGTTGCCGGGACAGGGATTGATGAAAAACTGTTTTTT.

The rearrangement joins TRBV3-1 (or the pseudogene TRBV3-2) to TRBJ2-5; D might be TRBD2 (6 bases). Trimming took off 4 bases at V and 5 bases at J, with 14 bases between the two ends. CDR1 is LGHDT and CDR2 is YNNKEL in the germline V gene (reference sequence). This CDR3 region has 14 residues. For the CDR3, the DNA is TGTGCCAGCAGCCGAGGCCTTGGGGGGGAGACCCAGTACTTC. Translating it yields CASSRGLGGETQYF.

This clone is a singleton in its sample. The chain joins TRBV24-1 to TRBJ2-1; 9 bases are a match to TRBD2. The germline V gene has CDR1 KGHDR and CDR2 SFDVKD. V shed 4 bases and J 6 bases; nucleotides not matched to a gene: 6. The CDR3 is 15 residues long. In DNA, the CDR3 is TGTGCCACCAGTGAGGGTAGCGGGAGTGGCAATGAGCAGTTCTTC. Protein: CATSEGSGSGNEQFF.

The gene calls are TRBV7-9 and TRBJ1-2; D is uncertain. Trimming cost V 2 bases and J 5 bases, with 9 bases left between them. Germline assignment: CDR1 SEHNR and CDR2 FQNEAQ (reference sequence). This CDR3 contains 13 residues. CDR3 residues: CASSLTGEYGYTF. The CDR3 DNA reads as TGTGCCAGCAGCTTAACCGGAGAATATGGCTACACCTTC.

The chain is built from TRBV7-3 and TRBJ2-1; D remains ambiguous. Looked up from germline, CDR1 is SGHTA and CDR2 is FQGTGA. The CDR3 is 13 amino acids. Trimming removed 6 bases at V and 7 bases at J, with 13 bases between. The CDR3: CASRPASGNEQFF. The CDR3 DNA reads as TGTGCCAGCAGACCCGCGTCCGGGAATGAGCAGTTCTTC.

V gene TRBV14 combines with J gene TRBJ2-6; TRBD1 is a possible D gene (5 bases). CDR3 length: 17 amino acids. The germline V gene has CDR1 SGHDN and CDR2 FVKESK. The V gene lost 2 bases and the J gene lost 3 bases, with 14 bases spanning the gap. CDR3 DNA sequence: TGTGCCAGCAGCCAATTCGCAGGGCCGAGTGGGGCCAACGTCCTGACTTTC. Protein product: CASSQFAGPSGANVLTF.

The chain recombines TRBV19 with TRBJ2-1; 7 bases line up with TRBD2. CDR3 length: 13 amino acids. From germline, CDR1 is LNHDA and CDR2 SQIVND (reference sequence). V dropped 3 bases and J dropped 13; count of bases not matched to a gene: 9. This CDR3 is CASSMARGLEQFF. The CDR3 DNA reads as TGTGCCAGTAGTATGGCGCGGGGGTTGGAACAGTTCTTC.